These T cell receptor beta chains were read from a single sample in a study of CD4 T cells in relation to SARS-CoV-2 and coronaviruses. TCRdb keeps only in-frame clones here, not all; method: immunoSEQ multiplex PCR. The sample records some 65,000 clones, more than 75% being singletons. The sample consisted of memory CD4+ T cells from PBMCs. The receptors shown here come from a human donor in good health. Each CDR3 is given with its conserved first and last residue. Each record gives: V gene, D gene, clone size, J gene, CDR3 protein, CDR3 DNA. The D gene is left open where the match is weak. Size is stated for part of the rows, as once, few or many counts, or as a class when the clone is expanded.

V gene: TRBV5-1
D gene: -
clone size: -
J gene: TRBJ2-5
CDR3 protein: CASSLITWTQETQYF
CDR3 DNA: TGCGCCAGCAGCTTGATTACGTGGACACAAGAGACCCAGTACTTC

V gene: TRBV14
D gene: -
clone size: -
J gene: TRBJ1-1
CDR3 protein: CASSQVGGEAEAFF
CDR3 DNA: TGTGCCAGCAGCCAAGTGGGAGGCGAGGCTGAAGCTTTCTTT

V gene: TRBV19
D gene: -
clone size: -
J gene: TRBJ1-6
CDR3 protein: CASNQKNNSPLHF
CDR3 DNA: TGTGCCAGTAACCAGAAAAATAATTCACCCCTCCACTTT

V gene: TRBV11-2
D gene: -
clone size: -
J gene: TRBJ1-5
CDR3 protein: CASSLGGSGGYQPQHF
CDR3 DNA: TGTGCCAGCAGCTTAGGGGGATCGGGGGGCTACCAGCCCCAGCATTTT

V gene: TRBV15
D gene: TRBD1
clone size: -
J gene: TRBJ1-2
CDR3 protein: CATSRRGTGSDGYTF
CDR3 DNA: TGTGCCACCAGCAGGAGAGGGACAGGGTCGGATGGCTACACCTTC

V gene: TRBV30
D gene: -
clone size: few
J gene: TRBJ2-7
CDR3 protein: CAWTGGIHEQYF
CDR3 DNA: TGTGCCTGGACCGGGGGAATCCACGAGCAGTACTTC

V gene: TRBV9
D gene: TRBD1
clone size: -
J gene: TRBJ1-1
CDR3 protein: CACSTHRGTEAFF
CDR3 DNA: TGTGCCTGCAGCACCCACAGGGGCACTGAAGCTTTCTTT

V gene: TRBV5-1
D gene: -
clone size: -
J gene: TRBJ1-1
CDR3 protein: CASNSGGGGSTEAFF
CDR3 DNA: TGCGCCAGCAACTCCGGCGGGGGAGGGAGCACTGAAGCTTTCTTT

V gene: TRBV29-1
D gene: -
clone size: -
J gene: TRBJ2-7
CDR3 protein: CSGASRGGDEQYF
CDR3 DNA: TGCAGCGGAGCATCGAGGGGGGGGGACGAGCAGTACTTC

V gene: TRBV5-1
D gene: TRBD2
clone size: -
J gene: TRBJ2-1
CDR3 protein: CASSRIAGGPNEQFF
CDR3 DNA: TGCGCCAGCAGCCGCATAGCGGGAGGACCCAATGAGCAGTTCTTC

V gene: TRBV19
D gene: -
clone size: -
J gene: TRBJ1-4
CDR3 protein: CASRNRAGREKLFF
CDR3 DNA: TGTGCCAGTCGAAACAGGGCGGGGCGGGAAAAACTGTTTTTT

V gene: TRBV21-1
D gene: -
clone size: -
J gene: TRBJ2-7
CDR3 protein: CASSKACCRDRVTYEQYF
CDR3 DNA: TGTGCCAGCAGCAAAGCGTGTTGCAGGGACAGGGTGACCTACGAGCAGTACTTC

V gene: TRBV24-1
D gene: TRBD1
clone size: -
J gene: TRBJ2-5
CDR3 protein: CATSDFGTGYKETQYF
CDR3 DNA: TGTGCCACCAGTGATTTCGGGACAGGGTATAAAGAGACCCAGTACTTC

V gene: TRBV28
D gene: -
clone size: -
J gene: TRBJ2-7
CDR3 protein: CASNGRGATYEQYF
CDR3 DNA: TGTGCCAGCAACGGGAGAGGGGCTACCTACGAGCAGTACTTC

V gene: TRBV6-4
D gene: -
clone size: -
J gene: TRBJ2-3
CDR3 protein: CASSDSVTDTQYF
CDR3 DNA: TGTGCCAGCAGTGACTCCGTCACAGATACGCAGTATTTT

V gene: TRBV6-1
D gene: -
clone size: -
J gene: TRBJ1-5
CDR3 protein: CASSDGGQPQHF
CDR3 DNA: TGTGCCAGCAGTGATGGAGGTCAGCCCCAGCATTTT

V gene: TRBV30
D gene: TRBD1
clone size: -
J gene: TRBJ1-5
CDR3 protein: CAWSGGQGSGIAQHF
CDR3 DNA: TGTGCCTGGAGTGGTGGACAGGGGTCAGGGATAGCCCAGCATTTT

V gene: TRBV6-4
D gene: -
clone size: -
J gene: TRBJ2-5
CDR3 protein: CASSVKSFGRGTQYF
CDR3 DNA: TGTGCCAGCAGTGTAAAGTCGTTCGGCCGGGGGACCCAGTACTTC

V gene: TRBV12-1
D gene: -
clone size: -
J gene: TRBJ2-2
CDR3 protein: CASTYTPGLVLWAYTGELFF
CDR3 DNA: TGTGCCAGCACCTACACGCCGGGACTGGTCCTTTGGGCGTACACCGGGGAGCTGTTTTTT

V gene: TRBV29-1
D gene: TRBD2
clone size: -
J gene: TRBJ2-4
CDR3 protein: CSVTSGKNIQYF
CDR3 DNA: TGCAGCGTGACTAGCGGCAAAAACATTCAGTACTTC

V gene: TRBV5-1
D gene: -
clone size: -
J gene: TRBJ2-5
CDR3 protein: CASSQGEGETQYF
CDR3 DNA: TGCGCCAGCAGCCAGGGTGAGGGGGAGACCCAGTACTTC

V gene: TRBV18
D gene: -
clone size: -
J gene: TRBJ1-1
CDR3 protein: CASSPFQGNTEAFF
CDR3 DNA: TGTGCCAGCTCACCATTTCAGGGAAACACTGAAGCTTTCTTT

V gene: TRBV29-1
D gene: -
clone size: once
J gene: TRBJ1-1
CDR3 protein: CSADGSGWGTEAFF
CDR3 DNA: TGCAGCGCCGACGGAAGCGGATGGGGCACTGAAGCTTTCTTT

V gene: TRBV3-1/TRBV3-2
D gene: -
clone size: -
J gene: TRBJ2-3
CDR3 protein: CASSQTFNTDTQYF
CDR3 DNA: TGTGCCAGCAGCCAAACGTTTAACACAGATACGCAGTATTTT

V gene: TRBV15
D gene: TRBD2
clone size: once
J gene: TRBJ2-7
CDR3 protein: CATSRDLGAGGFEQYF
CDR3 DNA: TGTGCCACCAGCAGAGATCTGGGGGCGGGAGGTTTCGAGCAGTACTTC

V gene: TRBV15
D gene: -
clone size: -
J gene: TRBJ1-4
CDR3 protein: CATSRGGSDEKLFF
CDR3 DNA: TGTGCCACCAGCAGAGGGGGAAGTGATGAAAAACTGTTTTTT

V gene: TRBV6-2/TRBV6-3
D gene: -
clone size: -
J gene: TRBJ2-3
CDR3 protein: CASSGSTDTQYF
CDR3 DNA: TGTGCCAGCAGCGGGTCGACAGATACGCAGTATTTT

V gene: TRBV4-1
D gene: -
clone size: -
J gene: TRBJ1-2
CDR3 protein: CASSQEVSGAGGGYTF
CDR3 DNA: TGCGCCAGCAGCCAAGAGGTTTCCGGCGCTGGGGGCGGCTACACCTTC

V gene: TRBV30
D gene: -
clone size: few
J gene: TRBJ1-2
CDR3 protein: CAWGQFNYGYTF
CDR3 DNA: TGTGCCTGGGGACAGTTCAACTATGGCTACACCTTC

V gene: TRBV24-1
D gene: -
clone size: -
J gene: TRBJ1-2
CDR3 protein: CATSDSRGGAGGYTF
CDR3 DNA: TGTGCCACCAGTGATTCGAGGGGGGGCGCAGGCGGCTACACCTTC

V gene: TRBV7-3
D gene: -
clone size: once
J gene: TRBJ2-3
CDR3 protein: CASSLSWVDTQYF
CDR3 DNA: TGTGCCAGCAGCTTATCGTGGGTAGATACGCAGTATTTT

V gene: TRBV3-1/TRBV3-2
D gene: TRBD1
clone size: -
J gene: TRBJ1-1
CDR3 protein: CASSLPGQGEAFF
CDR3 DNA: TGTGCCAGCAGCCTCCCGGGACAGGGTGAAGCTTTCTTT

V gene: TRBV15
D gene: TRBD1
clone size: -
J gene: TRBJ2-7
CDR3 protein: CATSRQKTGGEQYF
CDR3 DNA: TGTGCCACCAGCAGACAGAAGACAGGGGGCGAGCAGTACTTC

V gene: TRBV5-1
D gene: -
clone size: -
J gene: TRBJ2-3
CDR3 protein: CASSLQVGLGTDTQYF
CDR3 DNA: TGCGCCAGCAGCTTGCAAGTAGGGTTGGGCACAGATACGCAGTATTTT

V gene: TRBV3-1/TRBV3-2
D gene: -
clone size: -
J gene: TRBJ2-2
CDR3 protein: CASSQGAPGELFF
CDR3 DNA: TGTGCCAGCAGCCAAGGGGCCCCCGGGGAGCTGTTTTTT

V gene: TRBV7-2
D gene: -
clone size: once
J gene: TRBJ2-7
CDR3 protein: CASSLQATSYEQYF
CDR3 DNA: TGTGCCAGCAGCCTGCAGGCAACCTCCTACGAGCAGTACTTC

V gene: TRBV6-2/TRBV6-3
D gene: -
clone size: -
J gene: TRBJ1-2
CDR3 protein: CASSRDYGYTF
CDR3 DNA: TGTGCCAGCAGTCGGGACTACGGCTACACCTTC

V gene: TRBV4-1
D gene: -
clone size: -
J gene: TRBJ2-3
CDR3 protein: CASSGRRYADTQYF
CDR3 DNA: TGCGCCAGCAGCGGGAGGCGGTACGCAGATACGCAGTATTTT

V gene: TRBV5-4
D gene: -
clone size: -
J gene: TRBJ2-7
CDR3 protein: CASSGGPRQDYEQYF
CDR3 DNA: TGTGCCAGCAGCGGTGGTCCCCGCCAGGATTACGAGCAGTACTTC

V gene: TRBV7-9
D gene: -
clone size: -
J gene: TRBJ1-4
CDR3 protein: CASSLDGGVDEKLFF
CDR3 DNA: TGTGCCAGCAGCTTAGATGGGGGCGTTGATGAAAAACTGTTTTTT

V gene: TRBV6-5
D gene: -
clone size: once
J gene: TRBJ2-1
CDR3 protein: CASDPLSNNEQFF
CDR3 DNA: TGTGCCAGCGACCCCCTATCAAACAATGAGCAGTTCTTC

V gene: TRBV30
D gene: -
clone size: -
J gene: TRBJ2-1
CDR3 protein: CAWSSPYLPHEQFF
CDR3 DNA: TGTGCCTGGAGTTCCCCTTATCTTCCACATGAGCAGTTCTTC

V gene: TRBV5-1
D gene: TRBD2
clone size: -
J gene: TRBJ2-3
CDR3 protein: CASSPGTRGSTDTQYF
CDR3 DNA: TGCGCCAGCAGCCCCGGGACTAGGGGGTCCACAGATACGCAGTATTTT

V gene: TRBV5-1
D gene: -
clone size: -
J gene: TRBJ2-3
CDR3 protein: CASSERPNTDTQYF
CDR3 DNA: TGCGCCAGCAGCGAGCGGCCTAACACAGATACGCAGTATTTT

V gene: TRBV20-1
D gene: TRBD1
clone size: once
J gene: TRBJ1-2
CDR3 protein: CSASSISGTGSGYTF
CDR3 DNA: TGCAGTGCTAGTTCAATTAGTGGGACAGGTTCTGGCTACACCTTC